This T cell receptor beta chain was retrieved from a study of glioma-infiltrating T cells. Study-wide background: WHO grade II oligodendrogliomas or astrocytomas, plus non-recurrent WHO grade IV glioblastomas, were sampled. Around 1 million peripheral T cells were targeted at roughly 4.5- to 11-fold coverage. Whole-study findings and limits: Non-neoplastic patients had below-expected tissue-blood divergence, while all gliomas exceeded expectation.

V shed 8 bases and J shed 0 bases, with 17 bases lying between them. CDR1 is DFQATT and CDR2 is SNEGSKA in the germline V gene (reference sequence). The CDR3 sequence is 15 residues long. Amplification of TCR alpha and beta CDR3 regions from RNA used iRepertoire nested multiplex PCR. TCRdb passed the multiplex PCR reads through MiXCR, listing each CDR3 protein once. This sample carries a few hundred thousand distinct CDR3 sequences, around 45% of them seen once, and the ten largest clones take around 12%. For this clonotype: The antigen remains undetermined.

The chain employs TRBV20-1 and TRBJ1-5; D is possibly TRBD1 (5 bases). This sequence originates from a human donor with low-grade glioma or glioblastoma, undergoing nonglioma brain surgery, or in good health (not recorded which). The material sequenced was glioma tissue, nonneoplastic brain tissue, or PBMCs (not recorded which). CDR3 amino acids: CSPHWGYYSNQPQHF. CDR3 coding DNA: TGCAGTCCCCATTGGGGCTACTATAGCAATCAGCCCCAGCATTTT.